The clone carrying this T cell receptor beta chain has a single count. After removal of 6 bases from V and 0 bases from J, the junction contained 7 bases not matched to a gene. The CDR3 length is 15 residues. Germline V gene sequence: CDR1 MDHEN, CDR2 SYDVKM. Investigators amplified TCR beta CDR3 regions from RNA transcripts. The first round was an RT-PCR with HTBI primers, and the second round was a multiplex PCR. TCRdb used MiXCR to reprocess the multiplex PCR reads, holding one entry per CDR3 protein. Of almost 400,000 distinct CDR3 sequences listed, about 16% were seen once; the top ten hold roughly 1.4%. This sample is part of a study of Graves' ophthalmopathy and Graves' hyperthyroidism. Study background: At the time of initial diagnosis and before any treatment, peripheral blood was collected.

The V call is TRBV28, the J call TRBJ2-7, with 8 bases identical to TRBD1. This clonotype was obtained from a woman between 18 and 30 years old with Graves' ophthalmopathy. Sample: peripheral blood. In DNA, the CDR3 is TGTGCCAGCAGGGTCCCGGGACAGGACTCCTACGAGCAGTACTTC. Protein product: CASRVPGQDSYEQYF. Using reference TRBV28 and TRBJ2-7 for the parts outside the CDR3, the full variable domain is DVKVTQSSRYLVKRTGEKVFLECVQDMDHENMFWYRQDPGLGLRLIYFSYDVKMKEKGDIPEGYSVSREKKERFSLILESASTNQTSMYLCASRVPGQDSYEQYFGPGTRLTVT.